The next 27 T cell receptor beta chains were all read from a single sample in a study of T cells in Graves' hyperthyroidism and ophthalmopathy. RNA transcripts provided the source from which TCR beta CDR3 regions were amplified. The TCR CDR3 first-round RT-PCR relied on the HTBI primer set. TCRdb processed the multiplex PCR reads anew with MiXCR; each CDR3 protein has one entry. The table has some 720,000 distinct CDR3 sequences, roughly 15% seen once. The sequenced sample consisted of blood. The receptors shown here come from a man aged 18-30 years with Graves' hyperthyroidism.

V is TRBV30 and J is TRBJ1-2; TRBD1 matches at 7 bases. With V trimmed by 1 base and J by 7 bases, 9 bases remained unmatched. CDR1 is GTSNPN, CDR2 SVGIG, per germline (reference sequence). The CDR3 covers 14 residues. The CDR3 nucleotides are TGTGCCTGGAGTGGTACAGGGGAGCTGAGTGGCTACACCTTC. This gives the protein CAWSGTGELSGYTF.

Many counts were recorded for this clonotype. The rearrangement joins TRBV30 to TRBJ1-3; D gene unclear. Per the germline V gene, CDR1 is GTSNPN and CDR2 is SVGIG (reference sequence). The CDR3 is 16 amino acids. V lost 0 bases and J 4 bases, leaving 16 bases between the germline ends. The CDR3 region has the DNA TGTGCCTGGAGTGTATTCGGAGCTCCTGCAGGAAACACCATATATTTT. Protein sequence: CAWSVFGAPAGNTIYF.

This clonotype has ten or more counts. V gene TRBV5-5 combines with J gene TRBJ1-6; unclear D gene. Per the germline V gene, CDR1 is SGHKS and CDR2 is YYEKEE (reference sequence). V lost 4 bases to trimming and J lost 9 bases, with 11 bases between them. The CDR3 runs 13 residues. CDR3 sequence (DNA): TGTGCCAGCAGCCCGACCGTCGGTTCACCCCTCCACTTT. Its translation is CASSPTVGSPLHF.

This clonotype came up many times. V usage is TRBV6-1 and J usage is TRBJ2-7; 8 bases fit TRBD1. The CDR3 contains 15 residues. With V trimmed by 7 bases and J by 5 bases, 13 bases remained unmatched. Germline V CDR1 and CDR2: MNHNS, SASEGT. Here the CDR3 reads CASTGGAGQENEQYF. In DNA form, the CDR3 reads TGTGCCAGCACAGGGGGCGCAGGGCAGGAGAACGAGCAGTACTTC.

In this sample, this clonotype turned up a few times. The genes are TRBV6-1 and TRBJ2-3; D gene ambiguous. The V gene's germline CDR1 is MNHNS and CDR2 SASEGT. The V and J ends lost 5 bases and 0 bases respectively, with 15 bases between them. The CDR3 is 16 residues long. CDR3 nucleotide sequence: TGTGCCAGCAGTCTACTATCCCAATCTAGCACAGATACGCAGTATTTT. Its protein is CASSLLSQSSTDTQYF.

The chain employs TRBV12-3 or TRBV12-4 and TRBJ1-2; 7 bases align to TRBD1. After removal of 5 bases from V and 7 bases from J, the junction contained 13 bases not matched to a gene. CDR3 size: 15 residues. DNA for the CDR3: TGTGCCAGCAGTCCGCGACAGGGTCTCTCCGGTGGCTACACCTTC. This encodes CASSPRQGLSGGYTF.

J is TRBJ2-5 and V is TRBV3-1; 7 positions agree with TRBD1. Unmatched junction bases numbered 3, after V lost 3 bases and J lost 2 bases. The CDR3 totals 14 residues. Germline lookup yields CDR1 LGHDT and CDR2 YNNKEL (reference sequence). CDR3 protein: CASSHETGQETQYF. Here the CDR3 DNA reads TGTGCCAGCAGCCACGAGACAGGGCAAGAGACCCAGTACTTC.

This clonotype appeared once. V and J are TRBV19 and TRBJ2-1; D call uncertain. The CDR3 has 14 residues. V was pared by 3 bases and J by 2 bases, with 8 bases between. The V gene's germline CDR1 is LNHDA and CDR2 SQIVND (reference sequence). CDR3 DNA: TGTGCCAGTAGTATCAGAACTGCCTACAATGAGCAGTTCTTC. This sequence encodes CASSIRTAYNEQFF. The full variable domain, with the rest looked up from reference TRBV19 and TRBJ2-1, is DGGITQSPKYLFRKEGQNVTLSCEQNLNHDAMYWYRQDPGQGLRLIYYSQIVNDFQKGDIAEGYSVSREKKESFPLTVTSAQKNPTAFYLCASSIRTAYNEQFFGPGTRLTVL.

The chain couples TRBV2 to TRBJ1-3; tentatively, D is TRBD1 (6 bases). Germline CDR1 is SNHLY and CDR2 is FYNNEI. This CDR3 contains 16 residues. V was clipped by 5 bases and J by 0 bases, with 14 bases between them. CDR3 nucleotides: TGTGCCAGCAGTTGGGGAGGGGGACTCTCTGGAAACACCATATATTTT. Its translation is CASSWGGGLSGNTIYF. The complete variable domain, with remaining parts taken from reference TRBV2 and TRBJ1-3, reads EPEVTQTPSHQVTQMGQEVILRCVPISNHLYFYWYRQILGQKVEFLVSFYNNEISEKSEIFDDQFSVERPDGSNFTLKIRSTKLEDSAMYFCASSWGGGLSGNTIYFGEGSWLTVV.

The gene calls are TRBV30 and TRBJ1-5; no definite D call. Germline CDR1 is GTSNPN and CDR2 is SVGIG (reference sequence). CDR3 length: 13 amino acids. Trimming removed 5 bases at V and 5 bases at J, with 13 bases between. The CDR3 DNA reads TGTGCCTGGGCCTTGTCGGACCATCAGCCCCAGCATTTT. Protein: CAWALSDHQPQHF.

The chain couples TRBV20-1 to TRBJ1-1; D gene uncertain. Germline V gene lookup returns CDR1 DFQATT and CDR2 SNEGSKA (reference sequence). Trimming pared 0 bases from V and 11 bases from J, leaving 16 bases between. The CDR3 contains 13 residues. CDR3 amino acids: CSARDRQRTRAFF. CDR3 nucleotides: TGCAGTGCTAGAGATAGGCAGAGGACTCGGGCTTTCTTT.

This clonotype was detected many times. J is TRBJ2-7 and V is TRBV10-3; 9 nucleotides align to TRBD1. The V gene's germline CDR1 is ENHRY and CDR2 SYGVKD. V dropped 5 bases and J dropped 6; count of bases not matched to a gene: 5. The CDR3 consists of 13 residues. CDR3 sequence (DNA): TGTGCCATCAGTCCCGGGACAGGGACCGAGCAGTACTTC. Translating gives CAISPGTGTEQYF.

This clonotype appeared a few times. V and J are TRBV4-1 and TRBJ2-3, with 11 bases that match TRBD2. The V segment lost 0 bases and the J segment 2 bases; nucleotides outside the gene matches: 7. The length of the CDR3 is 18 residues. Germline lookup yields CDR1 MGHRA and CDR2 YSYEKL. CDR3 loop: CASSQETTSGDLTDTQYF. For the CDR3, the DNA is TGCGCCAGCAGCCAAGAGACGACTAGCGGGGATCTCACAGATACGCAGTATTTT.

This clonotype was seen many times. The chain carries TRBV6-1 and TRBJ2-3, with D tentatively TRBD1 (5 bases). Between the trimmed V and J ends, which lost 6 bases and 0 bases, there was a span of 10 bases. The V gene's germline CDR1 is MNHNS and CDR2 SASEGT. This CDR3 has 14 residues. CDR3 sequence: CASSGHQSTDTQYF. DNA for the CDR3: TGTGCCAGCAGCGGACACCAGAGCACAGATACGCAGTATTTT.

The chain has TRBV5-5 and TRBJ2-1; TRBD2 agrees at 7 bases. This CDR3 spans 19 amino acids. Unmatched junction bases numbered 14, after V lost 0 bases and J lost 2 bases. Germline V gene lookup returns CDR1 SGHKS and CDR2 YYEKEE (reference sequence). The CDR3 here is CASSLGPPELARAYNEQFF. In nucleotides, the CDR3 is TGTGCCAGCAGCTTGGGGCCCCCCGAACTAGCGCGTGCCTACAATGAGCAGTTCTTC.

The chain is built from TRBV20-1 and TRBJ1-1; no reliable D call. The CDR3 length is 14 residues. V was clipped by 1 base and J by 1 base, with 10 bases between them. Germline loops: CDR1 DFQATT, CDR2 SNEGSKA (reference sequence). This chain's CDR3 is CSARVRQTNTEAFF. In DNA form, the CDR3 reads TGCAGTGCTAGAGTTCGCCAGACGAACACTGAAGCTTTCTTT.

The rearrangement joins TRBV28 to TRBJ2-3; D unclear. The V gene lost 11 bases and the J gene lost 2 bases, with 20 bases spanning the gap. This CDR3 has 15 residues. Germline values: CDR1 MDHEN, CDR2 SYDVKM. In DNA form, the CDR3 reads TGTGCCGCCGCGCCCCACAGATTACCCACAGATACGCAGTATTTT. Translation: CAAAPHRLPTDTQYF.

This clonotype occurred a few times. The V and J genes are TRBV6-1 and TRBJ2-7; D possibly corresponds to TRBD1 (6 bases). Germline V CDR1 and CDR2: MNHNS, SASEGT. The CDR3 runs 15 residues. Trimming left V 5 bases short and J 9 bases short, with 23 bases between. CDR3 bases: TGTGCCAGCAGTTCACACCGACAGGACGTGCAGGGGCAGTACTTC. It codes for CASSSHRQDVQGQYF.

This clonotype was found many times. V gene TRBV7-2 combines with J gene TRBJ2-3; weak D call: TRBD2 (6 bases). Germline CDR1 reads SGHTA; CDR2 reads FQGNSA. V was shortened by 2 bases and J by 2 bases, with 14 bases between the two germline ends. The CDR3 is made up of 16 amino acids. The CDR3 sequence: CASSLYGGLPTDTQYF. CDR3 bases: TGTGCCAGCAGCTTATATGGTGGACTACCCACAGATACGCAGTATTTT.

This chain links TRBV10-2 with TRBJ2-7, with 11 bases aligning to TRBD2. Germline values: CDR1 WSHSY, CDR2 SAAADI. The trim removed 10 bases at V and 6 bases at J, leaving 8 bases unmatched. The CDR3 consists of 13 residues. This chain's CDR3 is CAKSSGRTGEQYF. CDR3 DNA: TGCGCCAAATCTAGCGGGAGGACCGGCGAGCAGTACTTC.

This clonotype has more than one count but fewer than ten. Possible read error: a much larger clone is one base away. This sequence joins TRBV5-1 and TRBJ2-1, with TRBD2 as a possible D gene (5 bases). From germline, CDR1 is SGHRS and CDR2 YFSETQ. Trimming left V 0 bases short and J 7 bases short, with 17 bases between. The length of the CDR3 is 16 residues. CDR3: CASSLAQLTGRNEQFF. The CDR3 DNA sequence: TGCGCCAGCAGCTTGGCGCAACTAACGGGAAGGAATGAGCAGTTCTTC.

Many counts were recorded for this clonotype. The V call is TRBV12-3 or TRBV12-4, the J call TRBJ1-2, with D uncertain. V was clipped by 4 bases and J by 7 bases, with 16 bases between them. CDR3 length: 14 amino acids. This CDR3 reads CASSSGLWASGYTF. The CDR3 DNA is TGTGCCAGCAGTTCCGGGCTGTGGGCATCTGGCTACACCTTC.

This chain uses TRBV3-1 with TRBJ2-5, with TRBD1 matching 7 bases. There are 14 residues in the CDR3. Germline V gives CDR1 LGHDT, CDR2 YNNKEL (reference sequence). V lost 3 bases and J lost 1; bases outside the gene matches: 2. The CDR3 loop reads CASSHRDSQETQYF. CDR3 bases: TGTGCCAGCAGCCACCGGGACAGCCAAGAGACCCAGTACTTC.

The V and J genes are TRBV14 and TRBJ2-7; D not certain. V lost 1 base, J lost 6 bases, and 19 bases lay in between. The CDR3 is made up of 16 amino acids. Germline assignment: CDR1 SGHDN and CDR2 FVKESK. CDR3 region: CASSQGHPALSLEQYF. The CDR3, as DNA: TGTGCCAGCAGCCAAGGACACCCAGCCCTGAGTCTCGAGCAGTACTTC.

V and J are TRBV19 and TRBJ2-5, with D possibly being TRBD1 (5 bases). The CDR3 covers 12 residues. The ends were cut back, 8 bases at V and 2 bases at J, with 9 bases in the middle. Germline V lookup: CDR1 LNHDA, CDR2 SQIVND (reference sequence). The chain's CDR3 is CASQDRQETQYF. The CDR3 DNA is TGTGCCAGTCAAGACAGACAAGAGACCCAGTACTTC.

This clonotype was seen once. The chain carries TRBV2 and TRBJ2-1; maybe TRBD2 (6 bases). Germline loops: CDR1 SNHLY, CDR2 FYNNEI. CDR3 length: 12 amino acids. Trimming pared 6 bases from V and 9 bases from J, leaving 12 bases between. The DNA of the CDR3 is TGTGCCAGCAGGGAACTAGCTACTGAGCAGTTCTTC. Its translation: CASRELATEQFF.

This clonotype occurred a few times. V and J are TRBV12-3 or TRBV12-4 and TRBJ1-5, with TRBD1 as a possible D gene (5 bases). The CDR3 is 14 amino acids. Trimming took off 2 bases at V and 1 base at J, with 6 bases between the two ends. The CDR3 sequence: CASSLWGSNQPQHF. The CDR3 DNA reads as TGTGCCAGCAGTTTATGGGGGAGCAATCAGCCCCAGCATTTT.